This T cell receptor (beta chain) emerged from a study of T cell repertoires in cytomegalovirus infection. At the level of the study: Shared public TCR beta signatures pointed to both CMV infection and a matching HLA type. Study observations and caveats: Cumulative frequency of public TCR beta families picked out carriers of CMV plus the relevant HLA. Clonotype analysis showed dominance of the ex vivo response by HLA-C-restricted CMV-specific TCR beta clonotypes.

MiXCR was run by TCRdb on the reads, yielding one entry per CDR3 protein. Here the sample spans 250,000 to 300,000 distinct CDR3 sequences, roughly 26% being singletons. The CDR3 extends over 13 amino acids. Trimming took off 2 bases at V and 7 bases at J, with 13 bases between the two ends. Germline CDR1 is SGHDT and CDR2 is YYEEEE. As to this clonotype: Its antigen is currently unknown.

The sequenced material came from PBMCs. The rearrangement joins TRBV5-6 to TRBJ2-7; no clear D. The receptor's source is a human donor in good health (CMV status not recorded). Some clones in this sample may be carry-over from other donors' samples. In DNA, the CDR3 is TGTGCCAGCAGCTTTCGTAGGTTACGGGAGCAGTACTTC. This gives the protein CASSFRRLREQYF.